The TCR beta chain under discussion was sequenced for a study of cytomegalovirus exposure and HLA in healthy donors. Across the study: Roughly 89 million unique TCR sequences came from HLA-typed donors in an early release.

Whereas donors were nominally healthy upon sampling, unrecorded immune exposures were probable. This clone was seen a single time. The target antigen is unknown. General study findings and limits: Reportedly, diagnosis of cytomegalovirus status by the classifier showed high specificity and sensitivity. Most of the CMV-associated TCR beta chains (in a later analysis) appeared to be HLA-restricted.

In the PCR, 60 Vbeta and 13 Jbeta primers were used. Libraries were prepared by immunoSEQ multiplex PCR; TCRdb keeps only in-frame clonotypes and omits some of them. The sample lists 150,000 or so clones; around three quarters were seen once. V was clipped by 7 bases and J by 7 bases; unmatched bases: 12. Germline CDR1 reads MNHNS; CDR2 reads SASEGT. The CDR3 consists of 15 residues. The chain employs TRBV6-1 and TRBJ2-2; TRBD2 matches 7 bases. The sequencing input was PBMCs. The clonotype was recovered from a man aged 35 to 55 in good health and CMV-seropositive. The chain's CDR3 is CASNSRGRVGGELFF. The CDR3 coding sequence is TGTGCCAGCAACTCGAGAGGGAGGGTAGGCGGGGAGCTGTTTTTT.